This T cell receptor (beta chain) was profiled in a study of low-dose radiotherapy and immunotherapy resistance in tumors. Whole-study context: Dosing for Cohort 2 consisted of 1 Gy per fraction every two weeks, reaching a total of 13 Gy over 26 weeks.

TRAV and TRBV primers primed cDNA for both TCRalpha and TCRbeta. The authors amplified TCRs for around 20 PCR cycles with a constant-region primer and a V-primer adapter. From the reads, TCRdb called clonotypes with MiXCR, one entry per CDR3 protein. The table lists tens of thousands of distinct CDR3 sequences, over 15% of them singletons. This clonotype was picked up many times. The time point is: before trial treatment. The germline V gene has CDR1 SGHRS and CDR2 YFSETQ. This CDR3 spans 15 amino acids. V gave up 4 bases and J gave up 6 bases; unmatched junction bases: 12. This specimen consisted of PBMCs, obtained before treatment. The chain links TRBV5-1 to TRBJ2-7, with 8 bases fitting TRBD1. This sequence originates from a male donor with prostate cancer. This chain's CDR3 is CASSEPGQVLGEQYF. The CDR3 nucleotides are TGCGCCAGCAGCGAACCGGGACAGGTATTGGGCGAGCAGTACTTC. Supplemented by reference TRBV5-1 and TRBJ2-7, the full variable domain reads KAGVTQTPRYLIKTRGQQVTLSCSPISGHRSVSWYQQTPGQGLQFLFEYFSETQRNKGNFPGRFSGRQFSNSRSEMNVSTLELGDSALYLCASSEPGQVLGEQYFGPGTRLTVT.